The 19 T cell receptor beta chains listed next were all sequenced from one sample in a study of beta chain features in type 1 diabetes. Study findings and constraints: TCRB CDR3s were moderately but significantly shorter in Type 1 diabetes patients in all four CD4+ subsets.

No antigen has been identified for these receptors. The isolated RNA, all of it, was reverse transcribed, so expressed TCRB transcripts were what got sequenced. Clones were read by immunoSEQ multiplex PCR, and TCRdb kept only the in-frame ones, dropping some. The data hold 500,000 to 650,000 clones, with around 11% observed a single time. The sample consisted of naive CD4+ T cells from blood. The receptors come from a young man with type 1 diabetes.

This clone was detected only a few times. Other DNA sequences in this sample translate to the same CDR3. The chain uses TRBV18 and TRBJ2-5, with D perhaps assigned TRBD1 or TRBD2 (5 bases each). In germline, CDR1 is KGHSH, CDR2 LQKENI. CDR3 size: 14 residues. V lost 0 bases and J 2 bases, leaving 7 bases between the germline ends. The chain's CDR3 is CASSPPGEQETQYF. CDR3 DNA: TGTGCCAGCTCACCACCGGGGGAACAAGAGACCCAGTACTTC.

This clone has a handful of counts. The chain couples TRBV12-2 to TRBJ2-3; the table assigns TRBD2, which was not confirmed against the DNA. TRBV12-2 is recorded as a pseudogene. This CDR3 region has 16 residues. The CDR3 here is CASRLTGRAHTDTQYF. The CDR3 DNA follows: TGTGCAAGTCGCTTAACGGGGAGGGCTCACACAGATACGCAGTATTTT.

This clone occurred a few times. The J gene is TRBJ1-5, the V gene TRBV5-1; 7 nucleotides align to TRBD1. Trimming took 6 bases from V and 6 from J; bases not matched to a gene: 15. The CDR3 is 16 amino acids. Germline V gene data show CDR1 as SGHRS and CDR2 as YFSETQ. The CDR3 DNA follows: TGCGCCAGCATCCTCTACCGGGTCCCAGGGGGTCAGCCCCAGCATTTT. Encoded protein: CASILYRVPGGQPQHF.

The genes are TRBV19 and TRBJ2-3; maybe TRBD2 (6 bases). V lost 6 bases and J lost 5, with 15 bases in between. CDR1 is LNHDA, CDR2 SQIVND, per germline (reference sequence). CDR3 length equals 14 residues. The CDR3 is CASRPPGLIDTQYF. In nucleotides, the CDR3 is TGTGCCAGTAGACCTCCGGGACTCATAGATACGCAGTATTTT.

There are a few counts of this clone. The chain uses TRBV6-1 and TRBJ2-3; 9 nucleotides match TRBD1. Germline loops: CDR1 MNHNS, CDR2 SASEGT. V was pared by 6 bases and J by 5 bases, with 9 bases of the junction left unmatched. The CDR3 covers 15 residues. CDR3 in amino acids: CASRRTGASGDTQYF. CDR3 bases: TGTGCCAGCAGAAGGACAGGGGCTTCCGGAGATACGCAGTATTTT.

This clone showed up just a few times. This chain connects TRBV10-3 to TRBJ1-1, with TRBD1 as a possible D gene (6 bases). The germline V gene encodes CDR1 ENHRY and CDR2 SYGVKD. There are 13 residues in the CDR3. The V gene lost 7 bases and the J gene lost 7 bases, with 16 bases spanning the gap. CDR3 coding DNA: TGTGCCATCACGGGACAAGGGCATAGTGAAGCTTTCTTT. Protein sequence: CAITGQGHSEAFF.

V and J are TRBV5-1 and TRBJ1-1; a weak D match, TRBD1 (6 bases). V dropped 0 bases and J dropped 7 bases, with 10 bases sitting between them. In germline, CDR1 is SGHRS, CDR2 YFSETQ. There are 13 residues in the CDR3. DNA for the CDR3: TGCGCCAGCAGCTTGGACAGGGTGGGTGAAGCTTTCTTT. Residues: CASSLDRVGEAFF.

The chain couples TRBV5-6 to TRBJ2-1; D is possibly TRBD2 (5 bases). Germline-derived CDR1 and CDR2 are SGHDT and YYEEEE. CDR3 length: 15 amino acids. V was shortened by 0 bases and J by 6 bases, with 13 bases between the two germline ends. This CDR3 is CASSLARTRVNEQFF. The DNA of the CDR3 is TGTGCCAGCAGCTTGGCAAGGACGAGGGTCAATGAGCAGTTCTTC.

The J gene is TRBJ1-1, the V gene TRBV4-1; no clear D gene. Germline loops: CDR1 MGHRA, CDR2 YSYEKL. The CDR3 loop spans 15 amino acids. V was pared by 2 bases and J by 7 bases, with 17 bases between. The CDR3 sequence: CASSQTGGSGREAFF. The CDR3 DNA is TGCGCCAGCAGCCAAACCGGAGGGTCTGGGCGTGAAGCTTTCTTT.

This clone has a handful of counts. V and J are TRBV10-3 and TRBJ2-1; 8 bases agree with TRBD1. Trimming cost V 6 bases and J 0 bases; bases outside gene matches: 4. Germline assignment: CDR1 ENHRY and CDR2 SYGVKD. The CDR3 covers 15 residues. For the CDR3, the DNA is TGTGCCATCAGGGGACAGGAGCCCTCCTACAATGAGCAGTTCTTC. This sequence encodes CAIRGQEPSYNEQFF.

The chain carries TRBV7-2 and TRBJ2-7; tentatively, D is TRBD1 or TRBD2 (5 bases each). CDR1 and CDR2 from the germline V gene are SGHTA and FQGNSA. V was clipped by 5 bases and J by 2 bases, with 19 bases between them. The CDR3 contains 16 residues. The CDR3 DNA reads TGTGCCAGCAGCCCCGGGGCGGGTAAACCCCCCTACGAGCAGTACTTC. This translates into CASSPGAGKPPYEQYF.

This clone was observed a few times. The CDR3 region has the DNA TGTGCCAGCGCCCAATCAGGTGGTCGGACTGAAGCTTTCTTT. This sequence encodes CASAQSGGRTEAFF. This sequence joins TRBV6-5 and TRBJ1-1; D call uncertain. This CDR3 spans 14 amino acids. With 8 bases removed from V and 5 bases from J, the gap between germline ends came to 18 bases. CDR1 is MNHEY, CDR2 SVGAGI, per germline.

This clone was observed a handful of times. This sequence joins TRBV7-2 and TRBJ2-5, with D possibly TRBD2 on 7 matching bases. Trimming removed 11 bases from V and 4 bases from J, with 20 bases in between. This CDR3 is built from 14 residues. Per germline, CDR1 SGHTA and CDR2 FQGNSA. CDR3 nucleotides: TGTGCCGGCTCGGCCCCGGGGGGCAGAGAGACCCAGTACTTC. It is translated as CAGSAPGGRETQYF.

The table lists this clone with a few counts. J is TRBJ2-7 and V is TRBV7-9; 8 bases fit TRBD1. Germline V gene sequence: CDR1 SEHNR, CDR2 FQNEAQ (reference sequence). The CDR3 totals 14 residues. J lost 3 bases, V lost 6 bases, and 7 bases had no gene match. The CDR3 loop is CASSRQGNDYEQYF. The DNA of the CDR3 is TGTGCCAGCAGTAGACAGGGGAACGACTACGAGCAGTACTTC.

This clone came up a few times. The rearrangement joins TRBV7-9 to TRBJ1-2; no clear D gene. There are 15 residues in the CDR3. The V gene's germline CDR1 is SEHNR and CDR2 FQNEAQ (reference sequence). Trimming stripped 1 base from V and 4 bases from J, with 13 bases between. CDR3 protein: CASSLVREAVYGYTF. For the CDR3, the DNA is TGTGCCAGCAGCTTAGTCCGGGAAGCCGTCTATGGCTACACCTTC.

V usage is TRBV5-4 and J usage is TRBJ2-7; 7 bases are a match to TRBD1. CDR1 is SGHNT and CDR2 is YYREEE in the germline V gene (reference sequence). This CDR3 spans 15 amino acids. V was pared by 5 bases and J by 1 base, with 9 bases of the junction left unmatched. CDR3 residues: CASSPPGTASYEQYF. For the CDR3, the DNA is TGTGCCAGCAGTCCACCGGGGACAGCGTCCTACGAGCAGTACTTC.

This chain uses TRBV15 with TRBJ2-3; unclear D gene. The CDR3 is made up of 16 amino acids. The V end was cut by 0 bases, the J end by 3 bases, with 13 bases between. In germline, CDR1 is LNHNV, CDR2 YYDKDF (reference sequence). CDR3 sequence reads: CATSRDYIKGTDTQYF. CDR3 nucleotides: TGTGCCACCAGCAGAGATTATATTAAGGGAACAGATACGCAGTATTTT.

This chain connects TRBV7-9 to TRBJ2-5, with a tentative D call TRBD2 (6 bases). CDR1 and CDR2 from the germline V gene are SEHNR and FQNEAQ (reference sequence). V dropped 6 bases and J dropped 2 bases, with 10 bases sitting between them. CDR3 length: 13 amino acids. The CDR3 protein is CASRGLWQETQYF. The CDR3 DNA is TGTGCCAGCAGGGGACTTTGGCAAGAGACCCAGTACTTC.

This chain links TRBV11-2 with TRBJ1-5, with D tentatively TRBD1 (6 bases). Germline CDR1 is SGHAT and CDR2 is FQNNGV. The CDR3 length is 14 residues. Between the trimmed V and J ends, which lost 4 bases and 6 bases, there was a span of 13 bases. This CDR3 is CASSSSGATQPQHF. The DNA for the CDR3 is TGTGCCAGCAGCTCGTCGGGGGCCACTCAGCCCCAGCATTTT.